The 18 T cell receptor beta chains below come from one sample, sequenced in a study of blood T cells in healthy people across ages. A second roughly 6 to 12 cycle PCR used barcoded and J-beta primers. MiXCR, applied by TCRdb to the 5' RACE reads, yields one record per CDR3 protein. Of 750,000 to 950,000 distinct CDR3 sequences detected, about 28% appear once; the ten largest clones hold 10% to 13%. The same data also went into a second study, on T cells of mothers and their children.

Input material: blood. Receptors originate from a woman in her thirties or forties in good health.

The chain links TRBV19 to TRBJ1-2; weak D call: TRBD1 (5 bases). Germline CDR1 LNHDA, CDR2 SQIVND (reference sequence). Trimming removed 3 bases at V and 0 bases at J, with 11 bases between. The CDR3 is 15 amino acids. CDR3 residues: CASSIGGYSNYGYTF. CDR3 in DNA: TGTGCCAGTAGTATTGGGGGATACTCTAACTATGGCTACACCTTC.

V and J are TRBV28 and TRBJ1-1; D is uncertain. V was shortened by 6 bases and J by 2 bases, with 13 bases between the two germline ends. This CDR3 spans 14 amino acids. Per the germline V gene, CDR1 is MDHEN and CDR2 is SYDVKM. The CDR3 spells CASRVLGGNTEAFF. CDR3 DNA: TGTGCCAGCAGGGTTCTAGGCGGTAACACTGAAGCTTTCTTT.

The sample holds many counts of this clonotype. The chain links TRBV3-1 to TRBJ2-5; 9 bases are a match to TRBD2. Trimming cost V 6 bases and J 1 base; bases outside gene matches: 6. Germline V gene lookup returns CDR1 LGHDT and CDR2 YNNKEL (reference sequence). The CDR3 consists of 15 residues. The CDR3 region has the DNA TGTGCCAGCAGTCGATTAGCGGGAGTCCAAGAGACCCAGTACTTC. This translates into CASSRLAGVQETQYF.

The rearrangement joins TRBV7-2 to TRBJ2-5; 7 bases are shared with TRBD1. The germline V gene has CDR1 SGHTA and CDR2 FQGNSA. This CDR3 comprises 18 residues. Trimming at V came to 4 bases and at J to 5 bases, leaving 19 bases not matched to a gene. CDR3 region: CASSWEGGGANPGETQYF. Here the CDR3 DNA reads TGTGCCAGCAGCTGGGAAGGGGGCGGCGCAAATCCGGGGGAGACCCAGTACTTC.

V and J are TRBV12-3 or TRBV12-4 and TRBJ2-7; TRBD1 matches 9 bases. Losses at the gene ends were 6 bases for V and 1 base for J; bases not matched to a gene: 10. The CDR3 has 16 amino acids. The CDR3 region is CASSRGGGQGSYEQYF. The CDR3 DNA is TGTGCCAGCAGCCGAGGGGGGGGACAGGGATCCTACGAGCAGTACTTC.

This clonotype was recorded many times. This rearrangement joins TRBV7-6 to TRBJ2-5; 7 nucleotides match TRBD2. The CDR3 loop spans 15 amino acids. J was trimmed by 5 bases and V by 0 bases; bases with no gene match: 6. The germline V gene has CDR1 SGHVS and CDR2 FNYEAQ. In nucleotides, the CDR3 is TGTGCCAGCAGCTTAGCGCTCGGGGGAGGGGAGACCCAGTACTTC. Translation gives CASSLALGGGETQYF.

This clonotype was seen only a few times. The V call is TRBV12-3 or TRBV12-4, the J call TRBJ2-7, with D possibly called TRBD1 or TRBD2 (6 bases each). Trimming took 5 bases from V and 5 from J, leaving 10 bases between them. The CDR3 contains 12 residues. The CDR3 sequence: CASSPGGHEQYF. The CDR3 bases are TGTGCCAGCAGTCCTGGGGGGCACGAGCAGTACTTC.

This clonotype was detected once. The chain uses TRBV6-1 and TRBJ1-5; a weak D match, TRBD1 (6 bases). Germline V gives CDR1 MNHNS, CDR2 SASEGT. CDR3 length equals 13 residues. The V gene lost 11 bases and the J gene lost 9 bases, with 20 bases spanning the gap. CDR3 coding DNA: TGTGCCGTCCAAGGGGGGGGCGAAGGGCCCCAGCATTTT. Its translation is CAVQGGGEGPQHF.

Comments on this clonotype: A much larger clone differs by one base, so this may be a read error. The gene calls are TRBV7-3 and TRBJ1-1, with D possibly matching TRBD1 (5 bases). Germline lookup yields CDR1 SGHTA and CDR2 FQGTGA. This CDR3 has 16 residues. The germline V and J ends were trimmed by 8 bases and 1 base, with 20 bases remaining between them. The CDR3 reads CASGPTSGTANTEAFF. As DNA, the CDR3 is TGTGCCAGCGGCCCCACATCCGGGACGGCGAACACTGAAGCTTTCTTT.

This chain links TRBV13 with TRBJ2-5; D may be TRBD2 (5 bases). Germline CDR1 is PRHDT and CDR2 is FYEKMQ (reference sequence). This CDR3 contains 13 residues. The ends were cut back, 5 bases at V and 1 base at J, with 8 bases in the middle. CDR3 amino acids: CASSGRVQETQYF. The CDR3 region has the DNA TGTGCCAGCAGCGGGAGAGTCCAAGAGACCCAGTACTTC.

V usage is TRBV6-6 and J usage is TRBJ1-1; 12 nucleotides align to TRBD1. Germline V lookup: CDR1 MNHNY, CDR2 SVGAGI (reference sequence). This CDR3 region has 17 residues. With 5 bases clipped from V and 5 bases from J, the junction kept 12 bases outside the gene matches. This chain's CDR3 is CASSPAGTGGAWTEAFF. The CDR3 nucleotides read TGTGCCAGCAGTCCCGCCGGGACAGGGGGCGCTTGGACTGAAGCTTTCTTT.

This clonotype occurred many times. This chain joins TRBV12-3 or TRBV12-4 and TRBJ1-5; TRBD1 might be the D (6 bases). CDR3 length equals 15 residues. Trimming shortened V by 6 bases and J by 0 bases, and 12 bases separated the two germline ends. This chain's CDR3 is CASSTGQLSNQPQHF. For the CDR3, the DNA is TGTGCCAGCAGCACCGGACAGCTTAGCAATCAGCCCCAGCATTTT.

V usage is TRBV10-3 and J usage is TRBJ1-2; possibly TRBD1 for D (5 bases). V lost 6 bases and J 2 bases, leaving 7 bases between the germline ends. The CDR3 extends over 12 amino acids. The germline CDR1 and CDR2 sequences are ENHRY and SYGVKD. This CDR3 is CAIRQGNYGYTF. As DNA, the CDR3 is TGTGCCATCAGGCAGGGAAACTATGGCTACACCTTC.

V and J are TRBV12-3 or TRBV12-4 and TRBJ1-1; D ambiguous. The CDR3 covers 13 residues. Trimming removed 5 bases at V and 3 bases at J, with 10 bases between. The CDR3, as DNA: TGTGCCAGCAGTACATCGGGTGACACTGAAGCTTTCTTT. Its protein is CASSTSGDTEAFF.

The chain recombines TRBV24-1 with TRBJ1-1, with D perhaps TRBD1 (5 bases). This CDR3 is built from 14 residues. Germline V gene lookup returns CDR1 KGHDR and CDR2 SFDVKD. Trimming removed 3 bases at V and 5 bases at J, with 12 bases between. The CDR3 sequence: CATSDGGVVTEAFF. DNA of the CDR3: TGTGCCACCAGTGATGGAGGGGTTGTGACTGAAGCTTTCTTT.

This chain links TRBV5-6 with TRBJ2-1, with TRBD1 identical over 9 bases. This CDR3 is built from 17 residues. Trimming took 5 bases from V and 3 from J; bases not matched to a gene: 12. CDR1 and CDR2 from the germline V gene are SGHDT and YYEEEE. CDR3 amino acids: CASRRGGRQGVYNEQFF. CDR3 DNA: TGTGCCAGCAGACGCGGAGGTCGACAGGGGGTCTACAATGAGCAGTTCTTC.

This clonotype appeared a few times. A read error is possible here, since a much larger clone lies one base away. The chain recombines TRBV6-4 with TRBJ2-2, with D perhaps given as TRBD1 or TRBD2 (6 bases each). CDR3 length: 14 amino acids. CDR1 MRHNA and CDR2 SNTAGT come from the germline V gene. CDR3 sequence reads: CASSVLGGTGERFF. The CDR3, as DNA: TGTGCCAGCAGTGTCCTAGGGGGGACCGGGGAGCGGTTTTTT.

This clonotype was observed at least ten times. The DNA of the CDR3 is TGCAGTGCGTACAGGGGGGGAGGTGAAAAACTGTTTTTT. This gives the protein CSAYRGGGEKLFF. The chain has TRBV20-1 and TRBJ1-4; 8 bases map to TRBD1. CDR3 length: 13 residues. Germline CDR1 DFQATT, CDR2 SNEGSKA (reference sequence). The ends lost 6 bases at V and 7 bases at J; junction bases unmatched: 7.